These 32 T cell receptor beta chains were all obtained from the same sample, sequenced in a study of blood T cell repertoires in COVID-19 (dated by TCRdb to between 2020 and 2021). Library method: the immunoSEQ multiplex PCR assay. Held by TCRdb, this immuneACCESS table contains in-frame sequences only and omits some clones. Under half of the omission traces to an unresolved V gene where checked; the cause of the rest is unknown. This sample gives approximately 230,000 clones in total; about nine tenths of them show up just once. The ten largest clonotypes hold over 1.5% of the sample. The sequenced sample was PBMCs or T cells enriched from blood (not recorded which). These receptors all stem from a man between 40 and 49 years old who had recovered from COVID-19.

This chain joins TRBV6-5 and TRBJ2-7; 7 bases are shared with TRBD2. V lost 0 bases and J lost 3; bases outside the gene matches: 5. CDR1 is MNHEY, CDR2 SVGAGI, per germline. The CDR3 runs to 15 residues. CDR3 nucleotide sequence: TGTGCCAGCAGTTACTCCGCCCCGGGGGGCTACGAGCAGTACTTC. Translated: CASSYSAPGGYEQYF.

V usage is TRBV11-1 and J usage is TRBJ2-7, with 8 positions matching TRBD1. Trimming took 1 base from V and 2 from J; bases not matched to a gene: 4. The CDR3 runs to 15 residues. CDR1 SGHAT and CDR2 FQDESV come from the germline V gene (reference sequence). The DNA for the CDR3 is TGTGCCAGCAGCTTAGGTCCACAGGGGGCCTACGAGCAGTACTTC. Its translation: CASSLGPQGAYEQYF.

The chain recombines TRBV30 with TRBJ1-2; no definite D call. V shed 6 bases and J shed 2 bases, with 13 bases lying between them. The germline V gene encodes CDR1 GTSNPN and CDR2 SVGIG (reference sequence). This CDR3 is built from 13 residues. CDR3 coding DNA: TGTGCCTGTCCGATAACAGAAAACTATGGCTACACCTTC. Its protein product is CACPITENYGYTF.

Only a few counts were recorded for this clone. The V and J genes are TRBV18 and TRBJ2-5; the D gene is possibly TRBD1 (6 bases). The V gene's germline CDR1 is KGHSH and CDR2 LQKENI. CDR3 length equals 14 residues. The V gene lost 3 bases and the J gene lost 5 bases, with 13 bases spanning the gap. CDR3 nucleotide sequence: TGTGCCAGCTCACCCTATCCAAGGGGGGAGACCCAGTACTTC. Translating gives CASSPYPRGETQYF.

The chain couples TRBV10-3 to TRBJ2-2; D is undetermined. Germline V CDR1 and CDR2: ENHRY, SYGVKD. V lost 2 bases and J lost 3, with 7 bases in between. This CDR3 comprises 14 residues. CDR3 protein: CAISEATDTGELFF. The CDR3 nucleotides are TGTGCCATCAGTGAGGCTACGGACACCGGGGAGCTGTTTTTT.

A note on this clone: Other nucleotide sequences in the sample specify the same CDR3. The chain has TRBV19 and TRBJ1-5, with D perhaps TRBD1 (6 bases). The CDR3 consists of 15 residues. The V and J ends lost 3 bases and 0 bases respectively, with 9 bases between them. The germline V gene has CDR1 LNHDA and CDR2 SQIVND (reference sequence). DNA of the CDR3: TGTGCCAGTAGTATTCAGGGGTATAGCAATCAGCCCCAGCATTTT. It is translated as CASSIQGYSNQPQHF.

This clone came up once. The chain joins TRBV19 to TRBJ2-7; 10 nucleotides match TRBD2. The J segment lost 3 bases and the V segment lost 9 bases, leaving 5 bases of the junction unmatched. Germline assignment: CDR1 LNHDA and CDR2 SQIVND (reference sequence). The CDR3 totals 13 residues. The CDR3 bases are TGTGCCAGGGGGACTAGCGCCTACTACGAGCAGTACTTC. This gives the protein CARGTSAYYEQYF.

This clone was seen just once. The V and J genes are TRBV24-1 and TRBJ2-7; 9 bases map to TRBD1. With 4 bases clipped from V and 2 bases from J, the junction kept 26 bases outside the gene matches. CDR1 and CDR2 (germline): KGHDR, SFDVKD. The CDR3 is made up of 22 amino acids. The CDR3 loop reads CATSDRTRTSPTVGTGTYEQYF. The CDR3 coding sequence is TGTGCCACCAGTGACAGAACCCGGACCTCGCCGACGGTAGGGACAGGGACCTACGAGCAGTACTTC.

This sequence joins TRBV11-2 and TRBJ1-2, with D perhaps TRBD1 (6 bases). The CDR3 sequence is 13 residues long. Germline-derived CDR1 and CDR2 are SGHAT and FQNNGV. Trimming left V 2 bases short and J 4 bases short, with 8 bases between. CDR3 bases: TGTGCCAGCAGCTTACAGGGGACCTATGGCTACACCTTC. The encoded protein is CASSLQGTYGYTF. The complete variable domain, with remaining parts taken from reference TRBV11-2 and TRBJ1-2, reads EAGVAQSPRYKIIEKRQSVAFWCNPISGHATLYWYQQILGQGPKLLIQFQNNGVVDDSQLPKDRFSAERLKGVDSTLKIQPAKLEDSAVYLCASSLQGTYGYTFGSGTRLTVV.

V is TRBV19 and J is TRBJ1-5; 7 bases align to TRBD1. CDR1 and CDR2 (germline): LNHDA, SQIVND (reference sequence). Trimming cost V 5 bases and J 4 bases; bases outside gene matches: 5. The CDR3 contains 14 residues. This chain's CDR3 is CASSAVQGNQPQHF. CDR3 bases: TGTGCCAGTAGTGCGGTACAGGGGAATCAGCCCCAGCATTTT.

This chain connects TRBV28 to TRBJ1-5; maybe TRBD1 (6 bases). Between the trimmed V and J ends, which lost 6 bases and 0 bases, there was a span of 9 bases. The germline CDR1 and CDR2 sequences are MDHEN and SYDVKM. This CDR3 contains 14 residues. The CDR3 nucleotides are TGTGCCAGCAGCCGGACAGCTAGCAATCAGCCCCAGCATTTT. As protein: CASSRTASNQPQHF.

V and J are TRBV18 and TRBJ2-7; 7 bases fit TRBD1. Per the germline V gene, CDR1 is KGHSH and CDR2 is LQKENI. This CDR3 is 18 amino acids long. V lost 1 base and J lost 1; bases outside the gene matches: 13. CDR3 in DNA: TGTGCCAGCTCACCACGGCCAATGCACAGGGGACAGTCCTACGAGCAGTACTTC. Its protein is CASSPRPMHRGQSYEQYF.

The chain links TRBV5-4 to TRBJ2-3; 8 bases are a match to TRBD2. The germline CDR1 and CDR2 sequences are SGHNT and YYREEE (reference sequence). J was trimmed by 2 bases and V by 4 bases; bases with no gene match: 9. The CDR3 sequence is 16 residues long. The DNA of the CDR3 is TGTGCCAGCAGCCCACGGGCGGGGGGAAACACAGATACGCAGTATTTT. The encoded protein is CASSPRAGGNTDTQYF.

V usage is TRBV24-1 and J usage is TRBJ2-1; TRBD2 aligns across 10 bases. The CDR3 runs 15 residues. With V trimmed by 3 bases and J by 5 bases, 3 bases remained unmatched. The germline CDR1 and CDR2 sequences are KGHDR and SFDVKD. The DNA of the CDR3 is TGTGCCACCAGTGATCGACTAGCGGGTAACAATGAGCAGTTCTTC. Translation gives CATSDRLAGNNEQFF.

Here the CDR3 DNA reads TGTGCCAGCAGCTTGGCTGGCCTAGCGGTAAATTACAATGAGCAGTTCTTC. Its protein is CASSLAGLAVNYNEQFF. The chain recombines TRBV5-4 with TRBJ2-1; 7 nucleotides agree with TRBD2. V gave up 0 bases and J gave up 4 bases; unmatched junction bases: 10. The CDR3 extends over 17 amino acids. Germline CDR1 SGHNT, CDR2 YYREEE (reference sequence).

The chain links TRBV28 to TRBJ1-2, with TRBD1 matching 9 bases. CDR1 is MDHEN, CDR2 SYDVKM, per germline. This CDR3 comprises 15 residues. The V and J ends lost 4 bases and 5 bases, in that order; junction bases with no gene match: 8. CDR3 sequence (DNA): TGTGCCAGCAGTTCGTCGGGGACAGGGTCATATGGCTACACCTTC. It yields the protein CASSSSGTGSYGYTF.

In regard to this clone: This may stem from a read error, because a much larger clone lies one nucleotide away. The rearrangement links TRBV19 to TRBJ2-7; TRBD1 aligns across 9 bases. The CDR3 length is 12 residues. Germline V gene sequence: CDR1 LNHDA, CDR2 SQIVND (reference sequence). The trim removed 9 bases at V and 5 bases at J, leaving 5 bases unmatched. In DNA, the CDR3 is TGTGCCAGCAGGGACAGGGTCCACGAGCAGTACTTC. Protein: CASRDRVHEQYF.

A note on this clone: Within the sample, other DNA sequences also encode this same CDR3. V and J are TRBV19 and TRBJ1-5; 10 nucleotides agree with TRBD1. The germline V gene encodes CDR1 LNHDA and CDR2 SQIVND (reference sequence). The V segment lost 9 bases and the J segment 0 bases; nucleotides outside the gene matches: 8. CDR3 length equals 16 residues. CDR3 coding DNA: TGTGCCAGCTCTGACAGGGGGCCGTATAGCAATCAGCCCCAGCATTTT. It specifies CASSDRGPYSNQPQHF.

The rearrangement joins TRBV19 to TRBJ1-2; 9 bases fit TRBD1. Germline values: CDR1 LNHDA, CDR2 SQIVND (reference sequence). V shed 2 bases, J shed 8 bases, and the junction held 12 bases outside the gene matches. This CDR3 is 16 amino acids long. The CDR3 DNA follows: TGTGCCAGTAGTATAACGGCGGACAGGGGAAGCGAAGGCTACACCTTC. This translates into CASSITADRGSEGYTF.

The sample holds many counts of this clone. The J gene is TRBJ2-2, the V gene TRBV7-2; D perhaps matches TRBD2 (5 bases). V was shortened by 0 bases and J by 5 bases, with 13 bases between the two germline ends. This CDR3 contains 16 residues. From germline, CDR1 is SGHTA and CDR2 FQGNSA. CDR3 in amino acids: CASSLAGGSRTGELFF. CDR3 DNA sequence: TGTGCCAGCAGCTTAGCGGGCGGGTCACGGACCGGGGAGCTGTTTTTT.

CDR3 amino acids: CASSTRQGATYEQYF. CDR3 coding DNA: TGTGCCAGTAGTACCCGACAGGGGGCAACCTACGAGCAGTACTTC. This chain connects TRBV19 to TRBJ2-7; TRBD1 matches 10 bases. Germline V lookup: CDR1 LNHDA, CDR2 SQIVND (reference sequence). This CDR3 spans 15 amino acids. V was pared by 4 bases and J by 2 bases, with 5 bases of the junction left unmatched.

The CDR3 sequence is CASSVGAWGFSTDTQYF. CDR3 nucleotide sequence: TGTGCCAGCAGCGTGGGGGCTTGGGGGTTTAGCACAGATACGCAGTATTTT. The chain joins TRBV7-6 to TRBJ2-3; tentative D call: TRBD1 (6 bases). Germline V gene lookup returns CDR1 SGHVS and CDR2 FNYEAQ. The CDR3 has 17 amino acids. V lost 5 bases and J 0 bases, leaving 18 bases between the germline ends.

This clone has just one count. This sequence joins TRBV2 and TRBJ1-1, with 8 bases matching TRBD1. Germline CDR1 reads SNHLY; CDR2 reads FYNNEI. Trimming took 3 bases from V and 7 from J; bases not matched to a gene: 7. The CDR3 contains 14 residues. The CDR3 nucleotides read TGTGCCAGCAGTGAGAGGACAGGGTCGGGTGAAGCTTTCTTT. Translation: CASSERTGSGEAFF.

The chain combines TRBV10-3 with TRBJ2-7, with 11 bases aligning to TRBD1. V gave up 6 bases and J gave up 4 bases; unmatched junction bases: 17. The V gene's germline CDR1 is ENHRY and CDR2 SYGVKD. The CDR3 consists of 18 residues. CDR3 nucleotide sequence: TGTGCCATCAGAAAGGGACAGGGGGGCCACCTCTCCTTTTACGAGCAGTACTTC. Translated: CAIRKGQGGHLSFYEQYF.

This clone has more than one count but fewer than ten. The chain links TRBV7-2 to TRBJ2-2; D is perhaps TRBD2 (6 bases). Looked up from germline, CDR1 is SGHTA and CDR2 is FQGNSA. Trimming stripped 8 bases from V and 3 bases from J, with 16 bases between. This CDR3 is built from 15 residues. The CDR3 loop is CASGPRLGDTGELFF. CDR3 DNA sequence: TGTGCCAGCGGGCCCCGACTAGGTGACACCGGGGAGCTGTTTTTT. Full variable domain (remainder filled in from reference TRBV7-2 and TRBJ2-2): GAGVSQSPSNKVTEKGKDVELRCDPISGHTALYWYRQSLGQGLEFLIYFQGNSAPDKSGLPSDRFSAERTGGSVSTLTIQRTQQEDSAVYLCASGPRLGDTGELFFGEGSRLTVL.

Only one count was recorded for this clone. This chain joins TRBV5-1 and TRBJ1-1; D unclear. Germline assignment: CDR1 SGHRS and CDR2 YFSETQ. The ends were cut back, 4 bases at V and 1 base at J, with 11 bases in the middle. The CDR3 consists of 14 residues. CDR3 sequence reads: CASSLYQENTEAFF. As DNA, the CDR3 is TGCGCCAGCAGCCTTTACCAGGAGAACACTGAAGCTTTCTTT.

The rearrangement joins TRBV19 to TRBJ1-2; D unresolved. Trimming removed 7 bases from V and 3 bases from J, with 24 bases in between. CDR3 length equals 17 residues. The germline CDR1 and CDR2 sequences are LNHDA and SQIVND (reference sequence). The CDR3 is CASTARAQQSQYYGYTF. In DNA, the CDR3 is TGTGCCAGTACCGCCCGCGCCCAACAGAGCCAATACTATGGCTACACCTTC. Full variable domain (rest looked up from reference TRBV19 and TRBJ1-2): DGGITQSPKYLFRKEGQNVTLSCEQNLNHDAMYWYRQDPGQGLRLIYYSQIVNDFQKGDIAEGYSVSREKKESFPLTVTSAQKNPTAFYLCASTARAQQSQYYGYTFGSGTRLTVV.

CDR3 residues: CTSSQGGRQLAVNTDTQYF. The CDR3 nucleotides read TGCACCAGCAGCCAAGGGGGCCGGCAACTAGCGGTAAACACAGATACGCAGTATTTT. The rearrangement uses TRBV1 and TRBJ2-3; TRBD2 was called by the table and not checked on the DNA. TRBV1 is flagged as a pseudogene. CDR3 length equals 19 residues.

CDR3 residues: CASSKALPGLAGYYEQYF. CDR3 DNA: TGTGCCAGCAGCAAAGCCCTCCCGGGACTAGCGGGTTACTACGAGCAGTACTTC. The chain employs TRBV21-1 and TRBJ2-7; TRBD2, the D gene given by the table, was not confirmed from the DNA. TRBV21-1 is deemed a pseudogene. The CDR3 runs 18 residues.

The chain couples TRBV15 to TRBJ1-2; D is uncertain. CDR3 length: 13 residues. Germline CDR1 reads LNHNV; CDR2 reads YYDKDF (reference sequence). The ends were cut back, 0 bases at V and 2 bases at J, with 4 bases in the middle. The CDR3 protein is CATSRERNYGYTF. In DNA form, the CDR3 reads TGTGCCACCAGCAGAGAGAGGAACTATGGCTACACCTTC.

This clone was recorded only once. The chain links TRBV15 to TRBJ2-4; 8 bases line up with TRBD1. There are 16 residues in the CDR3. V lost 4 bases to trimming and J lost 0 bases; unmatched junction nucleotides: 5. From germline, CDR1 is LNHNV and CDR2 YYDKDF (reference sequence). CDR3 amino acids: CATSKTGALAKNIQYF. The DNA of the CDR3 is TGTGCCACCAGCAAGACAGGGGCTCTAGCCAAAAACATTCAGTACTTC.

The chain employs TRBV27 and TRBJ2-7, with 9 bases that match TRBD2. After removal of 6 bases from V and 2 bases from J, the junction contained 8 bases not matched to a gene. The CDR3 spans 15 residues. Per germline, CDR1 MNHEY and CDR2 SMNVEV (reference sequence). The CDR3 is CASRTTSGEPYEQYF. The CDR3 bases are TGTGCCAGCAGAACGACTAGCGGAGAACCCTACGAGCAGTACTTC.